Listed here is a single T cell receptor beta chain. Its antigen is unknown. The sample is drawn from a study of PD-1 blockade in mismatch repair-deficient tumors. Whole-study results and caveats: Tumor-resident clones, often undetectable pretreatment in blood, expanded then contracted after pembrolizumab.

V lost 7 bases, J lost 6 bases, and 12 bases stayed unmatched. The germline CDR1 and CDR2 sequences are MDHEN and SYDVKM. The CDR3 has 15 residues. Some clones are missing from TCRdb's copy, which holds only in-frame ones; the method was immunoSEQ multiplex PCR. Of about 15,000 clones listed, 84% are singletons. Time point indicated: roughly ten-day in vitro stimulation with candidate neoantigen peptide 5. PCR or immunohistochemistry showed mismatch repair deficiency in every enrolled patient. A roughly ten-day in vitro culture was run per each of several reactive peptides. This TCR was recovered from an adult with mismatch repair-deficient cancer. The starting material was cells cultured in vitro, obtained from a patient treated with pembrolizumab. The rearrangement links TRBV28 to TRBJ2-3; 8 nucleotides align to TRBD1. CDR3: CASKIGDRNFDTQYF. CDR3 nucleotides: TGTGCCAGCAAGATAGGGGACAGGAATTTTGATACGCAGTATTTT.